The source of this T cell receptor beta chain is a study of blood T cell repertoires in COVID-19. At the level of the study: Sites across the United States, Italy and Spain contributed samples from acute and convalescent COVID-19. The cDNA or gDNA used as material had been derived from T cells, B-cell-depleted T cells, or PBMCs.

The CDR3 consists of 17 residues. Per the germline V gene, CDR1 is LNHDA and CDR2 is SQIVND (reference sequence). Unmatched junction bases numbered 7, after V lost 3 bases and J lost 0 bases. In the original analysis: Reference gene primer amplification yielded estimated nucleated cell counts. The protocol was immunoSEQ multiplex PCR, while the TCRdb copy is restricted to in-frame clones and leaves out a portion. The D gene and trimming were derived from the DNA, and the V and J assignments and clone size from that table. The sample comprises about 69,000 clones, just under 80% of which are singletons, and 40% to 50% rests with the top ten. This clone occurred once.

The gene calls are TRBV19 and TRBJ1-3, with 8 nucleotides matching TRBD1. The source of this sequence is a human donor in a cohort sampled during active COVID-19. Sequencing was done on a sample of peripheral blood. The CDR3 DNA reads TGTGCCAGTAGTATGCTTGTAACAGGGGGCTCTGGAAACACCATATATTTT. This encodes CASSMLVTGGSGNTIYF.